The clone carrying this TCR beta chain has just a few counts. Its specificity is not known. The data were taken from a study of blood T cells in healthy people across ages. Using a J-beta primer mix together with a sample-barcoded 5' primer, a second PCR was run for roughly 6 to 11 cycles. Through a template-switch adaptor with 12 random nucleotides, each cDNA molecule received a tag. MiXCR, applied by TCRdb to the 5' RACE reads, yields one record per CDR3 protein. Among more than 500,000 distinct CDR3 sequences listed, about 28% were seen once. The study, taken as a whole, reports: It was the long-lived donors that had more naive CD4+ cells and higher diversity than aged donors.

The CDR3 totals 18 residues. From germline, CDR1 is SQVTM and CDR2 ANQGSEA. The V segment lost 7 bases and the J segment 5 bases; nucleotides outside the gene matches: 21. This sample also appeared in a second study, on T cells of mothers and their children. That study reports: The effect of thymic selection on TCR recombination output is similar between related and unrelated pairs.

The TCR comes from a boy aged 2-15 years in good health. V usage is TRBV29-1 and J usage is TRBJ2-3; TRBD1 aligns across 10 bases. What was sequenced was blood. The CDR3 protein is CSGSHIDQGQGVGDTQYF. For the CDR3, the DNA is TGCAGCGGCTCGCACATCGACCAAGGACAGGGGGTTGGAGATACGCAGTATTTT.